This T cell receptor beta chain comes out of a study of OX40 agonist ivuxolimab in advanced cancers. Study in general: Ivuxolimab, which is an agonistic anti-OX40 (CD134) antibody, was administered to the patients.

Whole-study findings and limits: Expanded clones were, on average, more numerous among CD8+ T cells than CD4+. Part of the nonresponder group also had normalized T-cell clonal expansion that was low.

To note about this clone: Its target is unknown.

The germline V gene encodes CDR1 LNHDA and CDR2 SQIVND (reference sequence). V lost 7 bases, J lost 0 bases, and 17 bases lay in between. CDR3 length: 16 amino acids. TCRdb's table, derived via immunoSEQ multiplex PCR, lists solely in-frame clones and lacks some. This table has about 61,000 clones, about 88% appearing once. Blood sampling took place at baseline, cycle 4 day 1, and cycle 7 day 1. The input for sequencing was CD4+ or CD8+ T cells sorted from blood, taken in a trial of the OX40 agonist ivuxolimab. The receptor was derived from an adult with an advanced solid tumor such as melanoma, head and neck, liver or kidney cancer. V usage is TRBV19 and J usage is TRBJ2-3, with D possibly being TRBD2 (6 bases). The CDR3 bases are TGTGCCAGTACCCGGGGTAGCGGAAGTAGCACAGATACGCAGTATTTT. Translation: CASTRGSGSSTDTQYF.